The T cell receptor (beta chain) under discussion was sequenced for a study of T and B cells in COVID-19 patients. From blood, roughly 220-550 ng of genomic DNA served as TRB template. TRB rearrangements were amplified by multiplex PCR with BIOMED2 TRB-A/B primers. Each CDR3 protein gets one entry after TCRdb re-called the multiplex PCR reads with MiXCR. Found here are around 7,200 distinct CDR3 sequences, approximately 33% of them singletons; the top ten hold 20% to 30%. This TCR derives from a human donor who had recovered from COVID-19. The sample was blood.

The CDR3 DNA follows: TGCAGCGTTGAACTCCTAGCGGGGGGATTCTACGAGCAGTACGTC. Protein sequence: CSVELLAGGFYEQYV. The chain is built from TRBV29-1 and TRBJ2-7, with 11 positions matching TRBD2. The V gene's germline CDR1 is SQVTM and CDR2 ANQGSEA. This CDR3 comprises 15 residues. V gave up 2 bases and J gave up 3 bases; unmatched junction bases: 6.